This TCR beta chain was retrieved from a study of blood T cell repertoires in COVID-19. About the study: PBMCs, B-cell-depleted T cells, or T cells were the source of the cDNA or gDNA that made up the material.

V lost 0 bases and J 2 bases, leaving 14 bases between the germline ends. From germline, CDR1 is LNHDA and CDR2 SQIVND (reference sequence). The CDR3 length is 16 residues. Source study methods: How many nucleated cells were present was estimated from reference gene primer amplification. Only in-frame clones appear in the TCRdb table, and some are missing; sequencing was by immunoSEQ multiplex PCR. V and J calls and clone size are copied from that table; D and trimming were computed from the DNA. This sample has around 200,000 clones, with roughly 90% found just once. Study members were between about 18 and 89 years old and lived in over 20 US regions.

V and J are TRBV19 and TRBJ2-7; the D is unclear. The TCR originated in a woman under 40 who had recovered from COVID-19. The sample taken for sequencing was PBMCs or T cells enriched from blood (not recorded which). DNA for the CDR3: TGTGCCAGTAGTATAGATCTCCGCAGGCTGACCTACGAGCAGTACTTC. Protein sequence: CASSIDLRRLTYEQYF.